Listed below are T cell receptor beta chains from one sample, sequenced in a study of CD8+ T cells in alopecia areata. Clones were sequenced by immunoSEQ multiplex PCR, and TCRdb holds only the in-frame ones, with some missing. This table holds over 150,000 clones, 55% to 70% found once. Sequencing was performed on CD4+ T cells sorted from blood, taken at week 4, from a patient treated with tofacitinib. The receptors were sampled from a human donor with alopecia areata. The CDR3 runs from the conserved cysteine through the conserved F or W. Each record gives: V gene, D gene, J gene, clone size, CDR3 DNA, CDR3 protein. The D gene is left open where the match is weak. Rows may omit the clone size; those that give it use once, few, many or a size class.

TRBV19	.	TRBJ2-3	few	TGTGCCAGTAGTACACAGGGAGGCACAGATACGCAGTATTTT	CASSTQGGTDTQYF
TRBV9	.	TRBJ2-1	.	TGTGCCAGCAGCGTAGTGTTCTCCGAGCAGTTCTTC	CASSVVFSEQFF
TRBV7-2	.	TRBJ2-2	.	TGTGCCAGCAGCCCCCGGACGGGTCAGAACACCGGGGAGCTGTTTTTT	CASSPRTGQNTGELFF
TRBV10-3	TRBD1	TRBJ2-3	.	TGTGCCAACGGTCCGGGACAGGGGGCAGATACGCAGTATTTT	CANGPGQGADTQYF
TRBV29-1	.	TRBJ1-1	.	TGCAGCGTTCGGGGGAGCGCGAACACTGAAGCTTTCTTT	CSVRGSANTEAFF
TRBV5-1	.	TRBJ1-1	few	TGCGCCAGCGAGCCTTCAGGGGTGGGGGGAACTGAAGCTTTCTTT	CASEPSGVGGTEAFF
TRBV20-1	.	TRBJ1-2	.	TGCAGTGTACTAATTAGTGGCTACACCTTC	CSVLISGYTF
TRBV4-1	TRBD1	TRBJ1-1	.	TGCGCCAGCAGCCAAGACGACCGACAGGGGCGAGCTTTCTTT	CASSQDDRQGRAFF
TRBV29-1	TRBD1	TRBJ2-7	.	TGCAGCATCCAGGGGGCTTCCCCTGTGGAGCAGTACTTC	CSIQGASPVEQYF
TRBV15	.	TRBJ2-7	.	TGTGCCACCAGCAGAGACCGACGGTACGAGCAGTACTTC	CATSRDRRYEQYF
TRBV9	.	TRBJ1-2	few	TGTGCCAGCAGCGCAGGGCCCTATGGCTACACCTTC	CASSAGPYGYTF
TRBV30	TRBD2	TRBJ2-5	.	TGTGCCTGGAGTGGGCTAGCGGGAGACCGGGGGACCCAGTACTTC	CAWSGLAGDRGTQYF
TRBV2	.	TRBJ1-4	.	TGTGCCAGCAGTGGTGCAACTAATGAAAAACTGTTTTTT	CASSGATNEKLFF
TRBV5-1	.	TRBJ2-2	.	TGCGCCAGCAGCACTGGCGTAGGGTACGACACCGGGGAGCTGTTTTTT	CASSTGVGYDTGELFF
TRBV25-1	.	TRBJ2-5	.	TGTGCCAGCAGTGAATATATCCTCCAAGAGACCCAGTACTTC	CASSEYILQETQYF
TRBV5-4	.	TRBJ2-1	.	TGTGCCAGCCCCACCGACAGCCAGGCCCCCATTAGCTCCTACAATGAGCAGTTCTTC	CASPTDSQAPISSYNEQFF
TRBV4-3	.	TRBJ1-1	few	TGCGCCAGCAGCCAAGGGGTGAGCCTCCTGAACACTGAAGCTTTCTTT	CASSQGVSLLNTEAFF
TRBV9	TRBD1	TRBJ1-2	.	TGTGCCAGCACGGGGACAGGGTCGAGTATGGGAGGCTACACCTTC	CASTGTGSSMGGYTF
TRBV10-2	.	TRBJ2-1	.	TGCGCCAGCAGTTTGGGGGTCCCTTCCTACAATGAGCAGTTCTTC	CASSLGVPSYNEQFF
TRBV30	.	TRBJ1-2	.	TGTGCCTGGAGGCTCCAGTCTATTAACTATGGCTACACCTTC	CAWRLQSINYGYTF
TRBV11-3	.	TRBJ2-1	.	TGTGCCAGCGGCTTAGATTTTGGGGGTTCCTACAATGAGCAGTTCTTC	CASGLDFGGSYNEQFF
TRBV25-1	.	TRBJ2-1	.	TGTGCCAGCAGTGACTTCGGGGCCTACAATGAGCAGTTCTTC	CASSDFGAYNEQFF
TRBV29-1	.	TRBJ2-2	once	TGCAGCGTTGATAGAACAGGAGCCGGGGAGCTGTTTTTT	CSVDRTGAGELFF
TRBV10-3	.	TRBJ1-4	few	TGTGCCATCAGCTACAGGGCTGAAGATGAAAAACTGTTTTTT	CAISYRAEDEKLFF
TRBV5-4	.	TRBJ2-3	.	TGTGCCAGCAGCTTCACCTCGCGGGGCACAGATACGCAGTATTTT	CASSFTSRGTDTQYF
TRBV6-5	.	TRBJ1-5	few	TGTGCCAGCAGTTACACGGGGATAGGGGATCAGCCCCAGCATTTT	CASSYTGIGDQPQHF
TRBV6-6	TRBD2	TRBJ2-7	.	TGTGCCAGCAGGCCCGGACTAGAGCTCTACGAGCAGTACTTC	CASRPGLELYEQYF
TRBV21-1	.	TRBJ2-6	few	TGTGCCAGCAGCGGAGGGGCCAGATCCATACCTAGCTCTGGGGCCAACGTCCTGACTTTC	CASSGGARSIPSSGANVLTF
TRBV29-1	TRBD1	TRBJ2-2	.	TGCAGCGTAGCAGGGGGCACCGGGGAGCTGTTTTTT	CSVAGGTGELFF
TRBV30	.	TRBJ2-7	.	TGTGCCTGGCACGCGGGGATTGACAACTACGAGCAGTACTTC	CAWHAGIDNYEQYF
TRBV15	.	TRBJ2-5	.	TGTGCCACCAGCAGAGACTTAGCGGAGGAGACCCAGTACTTC	CATSRDLAEETQYF
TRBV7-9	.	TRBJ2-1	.	TGTGCCAGCAGCTTACGTGGGGTTTCCTACAATGAGCAGTTCTTC	CASSLRGVSYNEQFF
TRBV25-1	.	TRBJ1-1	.	TGTGCCAGCAGTTCCCTGGAGTGGGGGGACACTGAAGCTTTCTTT	CASSSLEWGDTEAFF
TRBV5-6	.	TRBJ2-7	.	TGTGCCAGCAGCGAGACTCCCTACGAGCAGTACTTC	CASSETPYEQYF
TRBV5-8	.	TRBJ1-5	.	TGTGCCAGCAGCTCCCTCTTACCGGGGGTAGGTAATCAGCCCCAGCATTTT	CASSSLLPGVGNQPQHF
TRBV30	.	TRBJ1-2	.	TGTGCCTGGCACCTCGGAGGCCGGGGTGGCTACACCTTC	CAWHLGGRGGYTF
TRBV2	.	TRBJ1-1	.	TGTGCCAGCAGTGAAGTTCCCAACACTGAAGCTTTCTTT	CASSEVPNTEAFF
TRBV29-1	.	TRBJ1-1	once	TGCAGCGTAGGAGTGAACACTGAAGCTTTCTTT	CSVGVNTEAFF
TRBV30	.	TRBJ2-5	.	TGTGCCTGGGGACAGAGGATAGGAGAGACCCAGTACTTC	CAWGQRIGETQYF
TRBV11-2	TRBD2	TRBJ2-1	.	TGTGCCAGCAGCTGGAGACTAGCGGGGGTGTACAATGAGCAGTTCTTC	CASSWRLAGVYNEQFF
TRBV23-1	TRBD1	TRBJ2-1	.	TGCGCCAGCAGTCATTGTGGCTCAGGGACAGGGGCCTACAATGAGCAGTTCTTC	CASSHCGSGTGAYNEQFF
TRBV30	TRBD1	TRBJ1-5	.	TGTGCCTGGGGCCTGGGACAGCGGAATCAGCCCCAGCATTTT	CAWGLGQRNQPQHF
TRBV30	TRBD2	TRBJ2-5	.	TGTGCCTGGAGTGTCGGGGGGGAAGAGACCCAGTACTTC	CAWSVGGEETQYF
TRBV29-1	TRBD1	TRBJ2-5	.	TGCAGCGTTGACCCGGCAGGGGGTAGACAAGAGACCCAGTACTTC	CSVDPAGGRQETQYF
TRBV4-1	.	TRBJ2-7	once	TGCGCCAGCAGCCTCGAACCTTCAGGGGCCGAGCAGTACTTC	CASSLEPSGAEQYF
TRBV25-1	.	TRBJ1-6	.	TGTGCCAGCAGTGAATCAGCACAGGGAGCGTCACCCCTCCACTTT	CASSESAQGASPLHF
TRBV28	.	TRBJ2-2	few	TGTGCCAGCAGTCCCATCGGACAGCCCGGGGAGCTGTTTTTT	CASSPIGQPGELFF
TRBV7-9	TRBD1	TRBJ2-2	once	TGTGCCAGCAGCACCCGGACAGGGTTCGGCACCGGGGAGCTGTTTTTT	CASSTRTGFGTGELFF
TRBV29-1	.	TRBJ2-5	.	TGCAGCGTCCTCGCCAATAAAGGGGGGGTAGAGACCCAGTACTTC	CSVLANKGGVETQYF
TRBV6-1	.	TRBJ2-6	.	TGTGCCAGCAGTGTGCTCACAGCCGGGGCCAACGTCCTGACTTTC	CASSVLTAGANVLTF
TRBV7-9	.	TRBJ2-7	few	TGTGCCAGCGGCTTGGGCGAGCAGTACTTC	CASGLGEQYF
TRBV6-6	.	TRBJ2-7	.	TGTGCCAGCAGTTATACCGGGAACTCCTACGAGCAGTACTTC	CASSYTGNSYEQYF
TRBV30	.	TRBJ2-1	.	TGTGCCTGGAAAGGGATGGCGGGGCTCAATGAGCAGTTCTTC	CAWKGMAGLNEQFF
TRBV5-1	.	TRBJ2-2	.	TGCGCCAGCAGCCTGAGGACGGGGAGTGTAGGGGAGCTGTTTTTT	CASSLRTGSVGELFF
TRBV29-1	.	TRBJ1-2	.	TGCAGCGTTGAGGGTGATTGGTCCGGGGCCTCTGGCTACACCTTC	CSVEGDWSGASGYTF
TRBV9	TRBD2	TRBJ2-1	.	TGTGCCAGCAGCGTACCTAGCGGGGGGGCCTCGGGCAATGAGCAGTTCTTC	CASSVPSGGASGNEQFF
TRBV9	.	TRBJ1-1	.	TGTGCCAGCAGCGTTCCGCAGGGGAAAGAGGCTGAAGCTTTCTTT	CASSVPQGKEAEAFF
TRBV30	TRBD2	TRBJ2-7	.	TGTGCCTGGAGTATCCTCCCGAGACTAGCGGTGGGAGAGCAGTACTTC	CAWSILPRLAVGEQYF